This is a list of T cell receptor beta chains from one sample in a study of cytomegalovirus exposure and HLA in healthy donors. Sequenced by immunoSEQ multiplex PCR; TCRdb stores in-frame clones only, minus some. The table has some 96,000 clones, approximately 76% seen once. The sequencing sample was made of PBMCs. These TCRs come from a woman between 55 and 75 years old in good health and CMV-seropositive. Both conserved end residues are part of each CDR3. Fields, in order: CDR3 protein, CDR3 DNA, V gene, D gene, clone size, J gene. D genes are given only for firm matches. Rows give clone size only sometimes, using once, few, many, or a class for an expanded clone.

CDR3 protein: CASSAQGAGYTF; CDR3 DNA: TGCGCCAGCAGCGCTCAAGGGGCGGGCTACACCTTC; V gene: TRBV5-1; D gene: -; clone size: -; J gene: TRBJ1-2
CDR3 protein: CASGGGAKVTDTQYF; CDR3 DNA: TGCGCCAGCGGAGGGGGGGCAAAGGTGACAGATACGCAGTATTTT; V gene: TRBV4-1; D gene: -; clone size: -; J gene: TRBJ2-3
CDR3 protein: CSVETSGRTDTQYF; CDR3 DNA: TGCAGCGTTGAAACTAGCGGGCGCACAGATACGCAGTATTTT; V gene: TRBV29-1; D gene: TRBD2; clone size: -; J gene: TRBJ2-3
CDR3 protein: CAISEGQTNTEAFF; CDR3 DNA: TGTGCCATCAGTGAGGGACAGACAAACACTGAAGCTTTCTTT; V gene: TRBV10-3; D gene: -; clone size: -; J gene: TRBJ1-1
CDR3 protein: CSVRLVRGEQFF; CDR3 DNA: TGCAGCGTTCGGTTGGTCAGGGGTGAGCAGTTCTTC; V gene: TRBV29-1; D gene: -; clone size: -; J gene: TRBJ2-1
CDR3 protein: CASSLRPTLSYNEQFF; CDR3 DNA: TGTGCCAGCAGCTTACGCCCAACTCTCTCCTACAATGAGCAGTTCTTC; V gene: TRBV11-2; D gene: -; clone size: few; J gene: TRBJ2-1
CDR3 protein: CASSVTGTDTQYF; CDR3 DNA: TGTGCCAGCAGCGTTACAGGTACAGATACGCAGTATTTT; V gene: TRBV6-5; D gene: -; clone size: once; J gene: TRBJ2-3
CDR3 protein: CASSVAGGRLTEAFF; CDR3 DNA: TGTGCCAGCAGCGTAGCGGGAGGGAGGTTGACTGAAGCTTTCTTT; V gene: TRBV9; D gene: -; clone size: -; J gene: TRBJ1-1
CDR3 protein: CSVDPTSGRTDTQYF; CDR3 DNA: TGCAGCGTTGATCCGACTAGCGGCCGCACAGATACGCAGTATTTT; V gene: TRBV29-1; D gene: TRBD2; clone size: few; J gene: TRBJ2-3
CDR3 protein: CAWTRGDYGYTF; CDR3 DNA: TGTGCCTGGACCAGGGGAGACTATGGCTACACCTTC; V gene: TRBV30; D gene: -; clone size: -; J gene: TRBJ1-2
CDR3 protein: CASTLRRDRGLVYGYTF; CDR3 DNA: TGTGCCAGCACCCTCCGACGGGACAGGGGTTTGGTCTATGGCTACACCTTC; V gene: TRBV11-2; D gene: TRBD1; clone size: once; J gene: TRBJ1-2
CDR3 protein: CASSVGPGGTNEQFF; CDR3 DNA: TGTGCCAGCAGCGTAGGCCCGGGAGGTACCAATGAGCAGTTCTTC; V gene: TRBV9; D gene: TRBD2; clone size: -; J gene: TRBJ2-1
CDR3 protein: CASSQDPLAGGIMVEQYF; CDR3 DNA: TGTGCCAGCAGCCAAGATCCACTAGCGGGAGGAATCATGGTCGAGCAGTACTTC; V gene: TRBV4-2; D gene: TRBD2; clone size: -; J gene: TRBJ2-7
CDR3 protein: CASSLIRGPRNTEAFF; CDR3 DNA: TGTGCCAGCAGCTTAATACGCGGGCCCCGGAACACTGAAGCTTTCTTT; V gene: TRBV5-5; D gene: -; clone size: -; J gene: TRBJ1-1
CDR3 protein: CASSQDPRLSELPYEQYF; CDR3 DNA: TGCGCCAGCAGCCAAGATCCGAGACTTTCCGAATTACCCTACGAGCAGTACTTC; V gene: TRBV4-1; D gene: -; clone size: -; J gene: TRBJ2-7
CDR3 protein: CAISINRVGGDTIYF; CDR3 DNA: TGTGCCATCAGTATTAACAGGGTAGGAGGAGACACCATATATTTT; V gene: TRBV10-3; D gene: -; clone size: -; J gene: TRBJ1-3
CDR3 protein: CSVVRLLPDTQYF; CDR3 DNA: TGCAGCGTTGTAAGACTATTACCAGATACGCAGTATTTT; V gene: TRBV29-1; D gene: -; clone size: few; J gene: TRBJ2-3
CDR3 protein: CASSQILGTGSYEQYF; CDR3 DNA: TGCGCCAGCAGCCAAATTCTGGGGACAGGGTCCTACGAGCAGTACTTC; V gene: TRBV4-1; D gene: TRBD1; clone size: -; J gene: TRBJ2-7
CDR3 protein: CASSLAPRYGYTF; CDR3 DNA: TGTGCCAGCAGCTTAGCCCCCCGGTATGGCTACACCTTC; V gene: TRBV7-9; D gene: -; clone size: -; J gene: TRBJ1-2
CDR3 protein: CASSETRDSPLHF; CDR3 DNA: TGTGCCAGCAGTGAAACCAGGGATTCACCCCTCCACTTT; V gene: TRBV6-1; D gene: -; clone size: -; J gene: TRBJ1-6
CDR3 protein: CASSPSSSGMSQYF; CDR3 DNA: TGTGCCAGCAGCCCTTCGAGTAGCGGGATGTCCCAGTACTTC; V gene: TRBV7-3; D gene: TRBD2; clone size: -; J gene: TRBJ2-5
CDR3 protein: CASSIPGGDYGYTF; CDR3 DNA: TGTGCCAGTAGTATCCCTGGGGGCGACTATGGCTACACCTTC; V gene: TRBV19; D gene: -; clone size: -; J gene: TRBJ1-2
CDR3 protein: CAWSAKEGDEQFF; CDR3 DNA: TGTGCCTGGAGCGCTAAGGAGGGTGATGAGCAGTTCTTC; V gene: TRBV30; D gene: -; clone size: few; J gene: TRBJ2-1
CDR3 protein: CASSLGTSYGYTF; CDR3 DNA: TGTGCCAGCAGCTTAGGGACAAGCTATGGCTACACCTTC; V gene: TRBV11-2; D gene: -; clone size: -; J gene: TRBJ1-2
CDR3 protein: CASSQESSGTSYEQYF; CDR3 DNA: TGTGCCAGCAGCCAAGAATCTAGCGGGACCTCCTACGAGCAGTACTTC; V gene: TRBV4-2; D gene: TRBD2; clone size: -; J gene: TRBJ2-7
CDR3 protein: CASSQAGTSGINEQFF; CDR3 DNA: TGCGCCAGCAGCCAAGCCGGGACTAGCGGGATTAATGAGCAGTTCTTC; V gene: TRBV4-1; D gene: TRBD2; clone size: -; J gene: TRBJ2-1
CDR3 protein: CASSPTSPGELFF; CDR3 DNA: TGTGCCAGCTCACCAACTAGCCCCGGGGAGCTGTTTTTT; V gene: TRBV18; D gene: -; clone size: once; J gene: TRBJ2-2
CDR3 protein: CASSLVGQGRAEAFF; CDR3 DNA: TGTGCCAGCAGCTTGGTGGGTCAGGGGAGGGCTGAAGCTTTCTTT; V gene: TRBV5-6; D gene: -; clone size: -; J gene: TRBJ1-1
CDR3 protein: CASSSQHINQPQHF; CDR3 DNA: TGTGCCAGCAGTTCCCAACACATCAATCAGCCCCAGCATTTT; V gene: TRBV6-6; D gene: -; clone size: once; J gene: TRBJ1-5
CDR3 protein: CASSTGGLITGELFF; CDR3 DNA: TGTGCCAGTTCGACAGGGGGCCTGATCACCGGGGAGCTGTTTTTT; V gene: TRBV19; D gene: TRBD1; clone size: -; J gene: TRBJ2-2
CDR3 protein: CASSGQEHTEAFF; CDR3 DNA: TGTGCCAGTAGTGGGCAGGAACACACTGAAGCTTTCTTT; V gene: TRBV19; D gene: -; clone size: -; J gene: TRBJ1-1
CDR3 protein: CASSPRQGLGQAFF; CDR3 DNA: TGCGCCAGCAGCCCAAGACAGGGGTTGGGTCAAGCTTTCTTT; V gene: TRBV4-1; D gene: TRBD1; clone size: -; J gene: TRBJ1-1
CDR3 protein: CASSPGGGEETQYF; CDR3 DNA: TGTGCCAGCAGCCCTGGCGGGGGGGAAGAGACCCAGTACTTC; V gene: TRBV5-4; D gene: TRBD2; clone size: few; J gene: TRBJ2-5
CDR3 protein: CASSRGAEAFF; CDR3 DNA: TGCGCCAGTTCGAGAGGAGCTGAAGCTTTCTTT; V gene: TRBV10-1; D gene: -; clone size: -; J gene: TRBJ1-1
CDR3 protein: CASSSLDRVDGYTF; CDR3 DNA: TGTGCCAGCAGTTCCCTTGACAGGGTAGATGGCTACACCTTC; V gene: TRBV28; D gene: TRBD1; clone size: once; J gene: TRBJ1-2
CDR3 protein: CAISETGETYEQYF; CDR3 DNA: TGTGCCATCAGTGAGACAGGGGAAACCTACGAGCAGTACTTC; V gene: TRBV10-3; D gene: TRBD1; clone size: once; J gene: TRBJ2-7
CDR3 protein: CASSHQGLAGVRDTQYF; CDR3 DNA: TGCGCCAGCAGCCACCAAGGACTAGCGGGAGTGCGAGATACGCAGTATTTT; V gene: TRBV4-1; D gene: TRBD2; clone size: -; J gene: TRBJ2-3
CDR3 protein: CASSLNPGRREQFF; CDR3 DNA: TGTGCCAGCAGCTTGAACCCGGGGAGAAGGGAGCAGTTCTTC; V gene: TRBV7-9; D gene: -; clone size: -; J gene: TRBJ2-1
CDR3 protein: CASSPRVTEAFF; CDR3 DNA: TGTGCCAGCAGCCCACGGGTCACTGAAGCTTTCTTT; V gene: TRBV7-9; D gene: -; clone size: -; J gene: TRBJ1-1
CDR3 protein: CASSFTGFEQYF; CDR3 DNA: TGTGCCAGCAGTTTCACAGGGTTCGAGCAGTACTTC; V gene: TRBV27; D gene: -; clone size: -; J gene: TRBJ2-7
CDR3 protein: CASSPASGAANTGELFF; CDR3 DNA: TGCGCCAGCAGCCCCGCTAGCGGAGCCGCGAACACCGGGGAGCTGTTTTTT; V gene: TRBV4-1; D gene: TRBD2; clone size: -; J gene: TRBJ2-2
CDR3 protein: CASSVQGYLTDTQYF; CDR3 DNA: TGCGCCAGCAGCGTTCAGGGTTACCTCACAGATACGCAGTATTTT; V gene: TRBV5-1; D gene: -; clone size: -; J gene: TRBJ2-3
CDR3 protein: CASSPDPGLSSGNTIYF; CDR3 DNA: TGCGCCAGCAGCCCCGATCCGGGACTAAGCTCTGGAAACACCATATATTTT; V gene: TRBV5-1; D gene: -; clone size: -; J gene: TRBJ1-3
CDR3 protein: CASSDHRQAFF; CDR3 DNA: TGTGCCAGCAGTGACCACAGACAAGCTTTCTTT; V gene: TRBV2; D gene: -; clone size: -; J gene: TRBJ1-1
CDR3 protein: CATSIRQGGGNQPQHF; CDR3 DNA: TGTGCCACCAGCATTAGACAGGGCGGAGGCAATCAGCCCCAGCATTTT; V gene: TRBV15; D gene: TRBD1; clone size: large; J gene: TRBJ1-5
CDR3 protein: CASSEAGGQGVYNEQFF; CDR3 DNA: TGTGCCAGCAGTGAAGCTGGAGGACAGGGGGTATACAATGAGCAGTTCTTC; V gene: TRBV2; D gene: TRBD1; clone size: -; J gene: TRBJ2-1
CDR3 protein: CASSPGPGGNTEAFF; CDR3 DNA: TGTGCCAGCAGCCCCGGGCCGGGAGGGAACACTGAAGCTTTCTTT; V gene: TRBV27; D gene: -; clone size: few; J gene: TRBJ1-1
CDR3 protein: CASSPSGGAVMNTEAFF; CDR3 DNA: TGTGCCAGCTCACCAAGCGGGGGCGCTGTGATGAACACTGAAGCTTTCTTT; V gene: TRBV18; D gene: -; clone size: -; J gene: TRBJ1-1
CDR3 protein: CASSKRRTAGGNEQFF; CDR3 DNA: TGTGCCAGCAGCAAGCGTAGAACGGCGGGGGGGAATGAGCAGTTCTTC; V gene: TRBV9; D gene: TRBD2; clone size: -; J gene: TRBJ2-1
CDR3 protein: CASSPTGQADNEKLFF; CDR3 DNA: TGTGCCAGCTCACCGACTGGACAGGCCGATAATGAAAAACTGTTTTTT; V gene: TRBV18; D gene: TRBD1; clone size: -; J gene: TRBJ1-4